This is a list of T cell receptor beta chains from one sample in a study of T cell responses to AZD1222 COVID-19 vaccine. The table came from immunoSEQ multiplex PCR; TCRdb's copy has only in-frame clones and leaves some out. The profile shows some 130,000 clones, around 87% of them singletons. The input for sequencing was peripheral blood, taken on day 0 of AZD1222 vaccination. The receptor source for this set is an adult in good health. CDR3s include the opening cysteine and the closing phenylalanine or tryptophan. Each record gives: J gene, V gene, clone size, D gene, CDR3 DNA, CDR3 protein. D genes are given only for firm matches. Size is omitted from some rows. Given values are once, few, many or a class for expanded clones.

J gene: TRBJ2-2; V gene: TRBV9; clone size: NA; D gene: NA; CDR3 DNA: TGTGCCAGCAGCGTATACGCTCCTAACCACCCCACCGGGGAGCTGTTTTTT; CDR3 protein: CASSVYAPNHPTGELFF
J gene: TRBJ1-2; V gene: TRBV6-1; clone size: NA; D gene: NA; CDR3 DNA: TGTGCCAGCAGTGAAGGATCGGGGTATGGCTACACCTTC; CDR3 protein: CASSEGSGYGYTF
J gene: TRBJ1-5; V gene: TRBV3-1/TRBV3-2; clone size: NA; D gene: NA; CDR3 DNA: TGTGCCAGCAGCCTTGGGACTTATCAGCCCCAGCATTTT; CDR3 protein: CASSLGTYQPQHF
J gene: TRBJ1-2; V gene: TRBV5-1; clone size: NA; D gene: NA; CDR3 DNA: TGCGCCAGCAGCTTAGTCTCTGAGGGAGGCGGAGGCTACACCTTC; CDR3 protein: CASSLVSEGGGGYTF
J gene: TRBJ2-3; V gene: TRBV11-2; clone size: NA; D gene: TRBD2; CDR3 DNA: TGTGCCAGCAGCTTAGGTTGGGCTAGCGGGGGTACGCAGTATTTT; CDR3 protein: CASSLGWASGGTQYF
J gene: TRBJ1-3; V gene: TRBV7-6; clone size: NA; D gene: NA; CDR3 DNA: TGTGCCAGCAGCCGAACGACAGGTCTTAGAAACACCATATATTTT; CDR3 protein: CASSRTTGLRNTIYF
J gene: TRBJ1-3; V gene: TRBV14; clone size: NA; D gene: NA; CDR3 DNA: TGTGCCAGCAGCCAAGTCGTAGGGTTTGGAGACACCATATATTTT; CDR3 protein: CASSQVVGFGDTIYF
J gene: TRBJ1-1; V gene: TRBV11-2; clone size: NA; D gene: NA; CDR3 DNA: TGTGCCAGCAGCTCTCTGAACACAGGAATCCCCGAAGCTTTCTTT; CDR3 protein: CASSSLNTGIPEAFF
J gene: TRBJ2-7; V gene: TRBV2; clone size: NA; D gene: NA; CDR3 DNA: TGTGCCAGCAGTGGACAGGTTAGAAGAACCTACGAGCAGTACTTC; CDR3 protein: CASSGQVRRTYEQYF
J gene: TRBJ1-2; V gene: TRBV11-1; clone size: NA; D gene: NA; CDR3 DNA: TGTGCCAGCAGCCCGGGCCTCCCCCAGGGGGGCTACACCTTC; CDR3 protein: CASSPGLPQGGYTF
J gene: TRBJ1-2; V gene: TRBV20-1; clone size: NA; D gene: TRBD1; CDR3 DNA: TGCAGTGCTATAGGACAGGGGGGCTACACCTTC; CDR3 protein: CSAIGQGGYTF
J gene: TRBJ1-2; V gene: TRBV10-3; clone size: NA; D gene: NA; CDR3 DNA: TGTGCCACCCGAGGACAGAAATCTAACTATGGCTACACCTTC; CDR3 protein: CATRGQKSNYGYTF
J gene: TRBJ1-3; V gene: TRBV9; clone size: NA; D gene: NA; CDR3 DNA: TGTGCCAGCAGCCCGAGCCCCTTAAGTTCTGGAAACACCATATATTTT; CDR3 protein: CASSPSPLSSGNTIYF
J gene: TRBJ1-1; V gene: TRBV11-2; clone size: NA; D gene: TRBD1; CDR3 DNA: TGTGCCAGCAGCTTAGTTGGACAGGGCTCTCCTGAAGCTTTCTTT; CDR3 protein: CASSLVGQGSPEAFF
J gene: TRBJ1-6; V gene: TRBV28; clone size: once; D gene: NA; CDR3 DNA: TGTGCCAGCACCCAACCGGGACCACCTAATTCACCCCTCCACTTT; CDR3 protein: CASTQPGPPNSPLHF
J gene: TRBJ1-5; V gene: TRBV27; clone size: few; D gene: NA; CDR3 DNA: TGTGCCAGCAGTTATATGGGTCAGCCCCAGCATTTT; CDR3 protein: CASSYMGQPQHF
J gene: TRBJ2-7; V gene: TRBV5-4; clone size: NA; D gene: TRBD2; CDR3 DNA: TGTGCCAGCAGTTCACTAGCGGGGGGCCTCTCCTACGAGCAGTACTTC; CDR3 protein: CASSSLAGGLSYEQYF
J gene: TRBJ1-2; V gene: TRBV4-1; clone size: NA; D gene: NA; CDR3 DNA: TGCGCCAGCAGCCAAGAATTAAGGACAGCTAATAACTATGGCTACACCTTC; CDR3 protein: CASSQELRTANNYGYTF
J gene: TRBJ1-5; V gene: TRBV3-1/TRBV3-2; clone size: NA; D gene: NA; CDR3 DNA: TGTGCCAGCAGCCAAACGGTTAGCAATCAGCCCCAGCATTTT; CDR3 protein: CASSQTVSNQPQHF
J gene: TRBJ1-1; V gene: TRBV2; clone size: NA; D gene: NA; CDR3 DNA: TGTGCCAGCAGTTTCCGAGGGGGGGTCACTGAAGCTTTCTTT; CDR3 protein: CASSFRGGVTEAFF
J gene: TRBJ1-3; V gene: TRBV10-3; clone size: NA; D gene: NA; CDR3 DNA: TGTGCCATCAGTGAAGTCTTACCTGGAAACACCATATATTTT; CDR3 protein: CAISEVLPGNTIYF
J gene: TRBJ1-2; V gene: TRBV7-9; clone size: NA; D gene: NA; CDR3 DNA: TGTGCCAGCAGCCCCGCCCGTGAGGTGGCTTTGTATGGCTACACCTTC; CDR3 protein: CASSPAREVALYGYTF
J gene: TRBJ2-1; V gene: TRBV5-4; clone size: NA; D gene: TRBD1; CDR3 DNA: TGTGCCAGCAGCTCTGACAGGGGGGGCTACAATGAGCAGTTCTTC; CDR3 protein: CASSSDRGGYNEQFF
J gene: TRBJ1-2; V gene: TRBV12-3/TRBV12-4; clone size: once; D gene: NA; CDR3 DNA: TGTGCCAGCAGCCAGACAGCCCAGGGGGGCTACACCTTC; CDR3 protein: CASSQTAQGGYTF
J gene: TRBJ2-1; V gene: TRBV29-1; clone size: NA; D gene: TRBD2; CDR3 DNA: TGCAGCGTGGGGCCTAAGCGGGGGCCCCCATACAATGAGCAGTTCTTC; CDR3 protein: CSVGPKRGPPYNEQFF
J gene: TRBJ1-1; V gene: TRBV5-1; clone size: NA; D gene: NA; CDR3 DNA: TGCGCCAGCGCCAGCAGGGGAGGCACTGAAGCTTTCTTT; CDR3 protein: CASASRGGTEAFF
J gene: TRBJ2-3; V gene: TRBV9; clone size: NA; D gene: TRBD1; CDR3 DNA: TGTGCCAGCAGCGCTACAGGGGGATATTCTACAGATACGCAGTATTTT; CDR3 protein: CASSATGGYSTDTQYF
J gene: TRBJ1-2; V gene: TRBV19; clone size: NA; D gene: NA; CDR3 DNA: TGTGCCAGTAGCTTCGGGGGAAGTAACTATGGCTACACCTTC; CDR3 protein: CASSFGGSNYGYTF
J gene: TRBJ1-1; V gene: TRBV27; clone size: few; D gene: TRBD1; CDR3 DNA: TGTGCCAGCAGCCGAACTGACAGGGATAAGACTGAAGCTTTCTTT; CDR3 protein: CASSRTDRDKTEAFF
J gene: TRBJ2-1; V gene: TRBV27; clone size: NA; D gene: TRBD2; CDR3 DNA: TGTGCCAGCAGTCTCCGGACTAGCGGGGGTTTCAATGAGCAGTTCTTC; CDR3 protein: CASSLRTSGGFNEQFF
J gene: TRBJ2-1; V gene: TRBV28; clone size: NA; D gene: TRBD2; CDR3 DNA: TGTGCCAGCAGTTTAGGACTAGCGGGGGGAATCGGCAATGAGCAGTTCTTC; CDR3 protein: CASSLGLAGGIGNEQFF
J gene: TRBJ2-7; V gene: TRBV15; clone size: NA; D gene: TRBD2; CDR3 DNA: TGTGCCACCAGCAGGGGACTAGCGGGGGCCTACGAGCAGTACTTC; CDR3 protein: CATSRGLAGAYEQYF
J gene: TRBJ2-5; V gene: TRBV6-6; clone size: NA; D gene: TRBD1; CDR3 DNA: TGTGCCAGCGGCCGGGACAGGGTACAAGAGACCCAGTACTTC; CDR3 protein: CASGRDRVQETQYF
J gene: TRBJ2-7; V gene: TRBV10-3; clone size: NA; D gene: NA; CDR3 DNA: TGTGCCATCAGTGATTCCGACAGGCGTCCCTACGAGCAGTACTTC; CDR3 protein: CAISDSDRRPYEQYF
J gene: TRBJ1-2; V gene: TRBV29-1; clone size: NA; D gene: NA; CDR3 DNA: TGCAGCGTTGAGGGGTACAGCAAAAACTATGGCTACACCTTC; CDR3 protein: CSVEGYSKNYGYTF
J gene: TRBJ2-2; V gene: TRBV19; clone size: NA; D gene: NA; CDR3 DNA: TGTGCCAGTAGTCCCTCGGGGCCCTTACTCTCGAACACCGGGGAGCTGTTTTTT; CDR3 protein: CASSPSGPLLSNTGELFF
J gene: TRBJ1-5; V gene: TRBV19; clone size: NA; D gene: NA; CDR3 DNA: TGTGCCAGTGACCAAGGGGACTATCAGCCCCAGCATTTT; CDR3 protein: CASDQGDYQPQHF
J gene: TRBJ1-5; V gene: TRBV2; clone size: NA; D gene: NA; CDR3 DNA: TGTGCCAGCACCTTGGCAGGGATAAGTCAGCCCCAGCATTTT; CDR3 protein: CASTLAGISQPQHF
J gene: TRBJ2-3; V gene: TRBV29-1; clone size: NA; D gene: NA; CDR3 DNA: TGCAGCGTTTTTGGGACCGAGAGCACAGATACGCAGTATTTT; CDR3 protein: CSVFGTESTDTQYF
J gene: TRBJ2-1; V gene: TRBV11-2; clone size: NA; D gene: NA; CDR3 DNA: TGTGCCAGCAGCCCGCGTCGGGGTCTGTACAATGAGCAGTTCTTC; CDR3 protein: CASSPRRGLYNEQFF
J gene: TRBJ2-1; V gene: TRBV9; clone size: NA; D gene: NA; CDR3 DNA: TGTGCCAGCAGCGTAGATGTTAGGCTTACCCCTGGGGGCCACGATGAGCAGTTCTTC; CDR3 protein: CASSVDVRLTPGGHDEQFF
J gene: TRBJ1-1; V gene: TRBV27; clone size: NA; D gene: NA; CDR3 DNA: TGTGCCAGCAGTTTATCGAGGGTGGTTCCGAACACTGAAGCTTTCTTT; CDR3 protein: CASSLSRVVPNTEAFF